This passage covers 5 T cell receptor beta chains from one sample sequenced in a study of vaccination effects on CD4 cells after COVID-19. Antigen-specific CD4+ T cells were expanded (with viral peptide pools) by the ViraFEST assay ahead of sequencing. Following culture for about ten days, CD4+ T cells were isolated. Convalescent patients had PCR-confirmed SARS-CoV-2 infection between March and December 2020. These receptors have no identified antigens. Sequenced by immunoSEQ multiplex PCR; TCRdb stores in-frame clones only, minus some. The sample includes some 30,000 clones, more than 60% seen only once; the top ten take 25% to 30%. The sample here was CD4+ T cells from PBMCs cultured with a peptide pool, taken before COVID-19 vaccination. These receptors were obtained from a human donor who had a prior SARS-CoV-2 infection.

This chain joins TRBV7-9 and TRBJ1-2, with D uncertain. The V gene's germline CDR1 is SEHNR and CDR2 FQNEAQ (reference sequence). The CDR3 totals 15 residues. V was trimmed by 1 base and J by 4 bases, leaving 13 bases between them. The CDR3 sequence is CASSLVGVRVYGYTF. In DNA form, the CDR3 reads TGTGCCAGCAGCTTAGTTGGCGTCCGGGTCTATGGCTACACCTTC. The whole variable domain, filled in from reference TRBV7-9 and TRBJ1-2, reads DTGVSQNPRHKITKRGQNVTFRCDPISEHNRLYWYRQTLGQGPEFLTYFQNEAQLEKSRLLSDRFSAERPKGSFSTLEIQRTEQGDSAMYLCASSLVGVRVYGYTFGSGTRLTVV.

V and J are TRBV6-5 and TRBJ2-5; D is unclear. The CDR3 is made up of 10 amino acids. V was cut by 6 bases and J by 3 bases, with 2 bases left in between. Germline CDR1 reads MNHEY; CDR2 reads SVGAGI. CDR3 nucleotide sequence: TGTGCCAGCAGAAAAGAGACCCAGTACTTC. Amino acid sequence: CASRKETQYF.

This clone has a handful of counts. The CDR3 sequence is CASSLVDSEQYF. The CDR3 nucleotides read TGCGCCAGCAGCTTGGTCGATTCCGAGCAGTACTTC. This chain links TRBV5-1 with TRBJ2-7, with D unclear. The CDR3 has 12 residues. V gave up 0 bases and J gave up 6 bases, with 7 bases separating them. The germline V gene encodes CDR1 SGHRS and CDR2 YFSETQ.

This clone has just a few counts. The chain recombines TRBV2 with TRBJ2-7; 7 nucleotides align to TRBD1. The CDR3 spans 15 residues. Trimming cost V 2 bases and J 5 bases; bases outside gene matches: 9. CDR1 is SNHLY, CDR2 FYNNEI, per germline. DNA of the CDR3: TGTGCCAGCAGTGAAAGGGGAACAGGGGTGAACGAGCAGTACTTC. Translated: CASSERGTGVNEQYF.

The chain uses TRBV5-1 and TRBJ2-3, with unresolved D. Germline V gene lookup returns CDR1 SGHRS and CDR2 YFSETQ. There are 13 residues in the CDR3. The germline V and J ends were trimmed by 4 bases and 9 bases, with 15 bases remaining between them. The CDR3 loop reads CASSVRPGVTQYF. The CDR3 region has the DNA TGCGCCAGCAGCGTAAGGCCTGGGGTGACGCAGTATTTT.